This T cell receptor beta chain was retrieved from a study of cytomegalovirus exposure and HLA in healthy donors. Comment on this clone: Antigen unknown. Germline and junction disagree at one end, which may indicate a read error.

Both 60 Vbeta primers and 13 Jbeta primers went into the PCR. Method: immunoSEQ multiplex PCR; TCRdb's copy keeps in-frame clones and lacks some. This table holds about 100,000 clones, over 75% found once. Findings and caveats of the study: Later analysis identified a missense DCLRE1C variant that was linked to TCR beta V- and J-gene trimming. Both high specificity and high sensitivity reportedly marked the classifier's diagnosis of cytomegalovirus status.

Specimen: PBMCs. The sequence derives from a man aged 60-69 years in good health and CMV-seropositive.

The CDR3 protein is CSSTPQGDGQPQHF. CDR3 nucleotides: TGTTCCAGCACACCTCAGGGGGACGGTCAGCCCCAGCATTTT. V and J are TRBV7-9 and TRBJ1-5; 7 nucleotides agree with TRBD1. The CDR3 is 14 amino acids. The V gene's germline CDR1 is SEHNR and CDR2 FQNEAQ (reference sequence). Combining the CDR3 with reference TRBV7-9 and TRBJ1-5 gives the whole variable domain DTGVSQNPRHKITKRGQNVTFRCDPISEHNRLYWYRQTLGQGPEFLTYFQNEAQLEKSRLLSDRFSAERPKGSFSTLEIQRTEQGDSAMYLCSSTPQGDGQPQHFGDGTRLSIL.